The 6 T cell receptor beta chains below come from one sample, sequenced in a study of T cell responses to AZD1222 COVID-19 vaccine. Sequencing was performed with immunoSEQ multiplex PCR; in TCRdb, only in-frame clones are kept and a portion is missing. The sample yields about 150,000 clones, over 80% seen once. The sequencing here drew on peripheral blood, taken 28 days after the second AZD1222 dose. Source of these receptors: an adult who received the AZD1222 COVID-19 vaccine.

This chain's CDR3 is CASSLGGAVNEQFF. The CDR3 region has the DNA TGCGCCAGCAGCTTAGGGGGAGCAGTCAATGAGCAGTTCTTC. The rearrangement uses TRBV5-1 and TRBJ2-1, with D perhaps TRBD1 (6 bases). The CDR3 length is 14 residues. Germline lookup yields CDR1 SGHRS and CDR2 YFSETQ. V lost 2 bases and J 6 bases, leaving 12 bases between the germline ends.

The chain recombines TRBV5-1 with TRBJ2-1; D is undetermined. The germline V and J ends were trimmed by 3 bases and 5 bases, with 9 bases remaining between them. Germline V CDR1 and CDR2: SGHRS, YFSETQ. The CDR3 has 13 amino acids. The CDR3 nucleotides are TGCGCCAGCAGCTCTAACTTAGACAATGAGCAGTTCTTC. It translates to CASSSNLDNEQFF. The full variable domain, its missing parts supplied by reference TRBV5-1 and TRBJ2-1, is KAGVTQTPRYLIKTRGQQVTLSCSPISGHRSVSWYQQTPGQGLQFLFEYFSETQRNKGNFPGRFSGRQFSNSRSEMNVSTLELGDSALYLCASSSNLDNEQFFGPGTRLTVL.

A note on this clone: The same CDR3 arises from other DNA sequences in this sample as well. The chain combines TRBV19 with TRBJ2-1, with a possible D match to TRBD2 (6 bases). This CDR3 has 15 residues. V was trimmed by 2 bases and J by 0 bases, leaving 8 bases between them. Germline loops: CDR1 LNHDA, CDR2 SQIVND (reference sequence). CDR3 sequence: CASSIRGGSYNEQFF. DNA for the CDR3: TGTGCCAGTAGTATAAGGGGAGGCTCCTACAATGAGCAGTTCTTC.

The CDR3: CASSEGHNSNSNQPQHF. The CDR3 DNA reads as TGTGCCAGCAGCGAAGGACACAATTCTAATAGCAATCAGCCCCAGCATTTT. The chain has TRBV9 and TRBJ1-5; a possible D gene is TRBD1 (5 bases). V lost 3 bases, J lost 0 bases, and 16 bases lay in between. Germline V gene lookup returns CDR1 SGDLS and CDR2 YYNGEE. The CDR3 consists of 17 residues.

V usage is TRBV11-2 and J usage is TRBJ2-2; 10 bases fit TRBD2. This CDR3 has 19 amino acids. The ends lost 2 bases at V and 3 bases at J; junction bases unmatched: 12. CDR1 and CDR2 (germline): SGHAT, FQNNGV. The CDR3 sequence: CASSLLGSGRAWDTGELFF. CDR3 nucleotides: TGTGCCAGCAGCTTATTGGGGAGCGGGAGGGCCTGGGACACCGGGGAGCTGTTTTTT.

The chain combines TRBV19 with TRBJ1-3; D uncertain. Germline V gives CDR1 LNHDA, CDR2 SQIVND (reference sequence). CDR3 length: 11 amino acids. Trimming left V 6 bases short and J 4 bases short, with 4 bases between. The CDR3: CASSRGNTIYF. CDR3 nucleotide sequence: TGTGCCAGTAGCCGGGGAAACACCATATATTTT.